These 21 T cell receptor beta chains share one sample of origin, sequenced in a study of PD-1 blockade in classical Hodgkin lymphoma (dated by TCRdb to the early 2020s). The protocol used for the library was the immunoSEQ multiplex PCR assay. Imported from immuneACCESS, the table was reduced by TCRdb to in-frame sequences with V and J called. These copies leave out some clones; in studies compared against another copy, an unresolved V gene accounts for under half, and the cause of the remainder is not known. This sample comprises approximately 99,000 clones, 89% of them detected only once. About 20% of the sample goes to the ten largest clones. The sample's time point, from its label and the paper: cycle 2 day 1 (C2D1) of nivolumab. Relapse after autologous stem cell transplantation had occurred in all trial patients, and cohorts A, B and C were distinguished by prior brentuximab vedotin exposure.

Sequences were derived from peripheral blood mononuclear cells (PBMCs), sampled before the second cycle of nivolumab. Source of these receptors: a human donor with classical Hodgkin lymphoma.

The chain employs TRBV11-3 and TRBJ1-1; 7 nucleotides line up with TRBD1. The CDR3 has 14 residues. Trimming cost V 1 base and J 4 bases; bases outside gene matches: 3. Germline V lookup: CDR1 SGHNT, CDR2 YENEEA. CDR3 DNA: TGTGCCAGCAGCTTAGGTCGGGACAGCACTGAAGCTTTCTTT. It specifies CASSLGRDSTEAFF.

This chain joins TRBV2 and TRBJ2-3; D unresolved. Germline V lookup: CDR1 SNHLY, CDR2 FYNNEI. Trimming pared 7 bases from V and 6 bases from J, leaving 5 bases between. The CDR3 loop spans 10 amino acids. The CDR3 nucleotides read TGTGCCAGCAAGAGGGATACGCAGTATTTT. Translating it yields CASKRDTQYF. Full variable domain (missing parts from reference TRBV2 and TRBJ2-3): EPEVTQTPSHQVTQMGQEVILRCVPISNHLYFYWYRQILGQKVEFLVSFYNNEISEKSEIFDDQFSVERPDGSNFTLKIRSTKLEDSAMYFCASKRDTQYFGPGTRLTVL.

The chain links TRBV6-1 to TRBJ2-1, with a tentative D call TRBD2 (6 bases). Germline loops: CDR1 MNHNS, CDR2 SASEGT. V lost 0 bases and J 10 bases, leaving 19 bases between the germline ends. The CDR3 loop spans 16 amino acids. CDR3 nucleotide sequence: TGTGCCAGCAGTGAAGCGGGCGGGACCGCTACGGGCGAGCAGTTCTTC. Translating it yields CASSEAGGTATGEQFF.

The chain couples TRBV25-1 to TRBJ2-1, with 11 bases lining up with TRBD2. V trimming: 4 bases; J trimming: 4 bases; junction bases outside the gene matches: 6. Looked up from germline, CDR1 is MGHDK and CDR2 is SYGVNS. The CDR3 contains 16 residues. CDR3 sequence: CASSVRLAGLYNEQFF. Here the CDR3 DNA reads TGTGCCAGCAGTGTAAGACTAGCGGGACTTTACAATGAGCAGTTCTTC.

The J gene is TRBJ2-7, the V gene TRBV6-5; possible D gene TRBD2, 6 bases. Looked up from germline, CDR1 is MNHEY and CDR2 is SVGAGI. V was cut by 5 bases and J by 6 bases, with 14 bases left in between. The CDR3 covers 13 residues. CDR3 sequence: CASSHPEGSEQYF. CDR3 coding DNA: TGTGCCAGCAGTCACCCGGAGGGGTCCGAGCAGTACTTC.

The chain uses TRBV27 and TRBJ2-7; D unclear. Trimming removed 4 bases at V and 4 bases at J, with 8 bases between. CDR1 and CDR2 from the germline V gene are MNHEY and SMNVEV (reference sequence). There are 12 residues in the CDR3. The CDR3, as DNA: TGTGCCAGCAGTTCCATTCCATACGAGCAGTACTTC. It encodes CASSSIPYEQYF.

The V call is TRBV27, the J call TRBJ1-1; D unresolved. Looked up from germline, CDR1 is MNHEY and CDR2 is SMNVEV (reference sequence). The CDR3 runs to 15 residues. V lost 5 bases and J lost 0, with 13 bases in between. CDR3 DNA sequence: TGTGCCAGCAGTAACCAGAAAAGAGTGAACACTGAAGCTTTCTTT. Translating it yields CASSNQKRVNTEAFF.

The genes are TRBV30 and TRBJ2-7, with a possible D match to TRBD1 (5 bases). V gave up 5 bases and J gave up 0 bases, with 11 bases separating them. Per germline, CDR1 GTSNPN and CDR2 SVGIG (reference sequence). CDR3 length: 13 residues. CDR3 nucleotides: TGTGCCTGGGGTCAGGGTGGCTCCTACGAGCAGTACTTC. Its protein is CAWGQGGSYEQYF.

J is TRBJ1-1 and V is TRBV19; D not resolved. From germline, CDR1 is LNHDA and CDR2 SQIVND (reference sequence). The CDR3 runs 11 residues. V was trimmed by 9 bases and J by 5 bases, leaving 10 bases between them. CDR3 DNA sequence: TGTGCCAGCCAATACGGGACTGAAGCTTTCTTT. Encoded protein: CASQYGTEAFF.

V gene TRBV28 combines with J gene TRBJ2-5, with 7 nucleotides matching TRBD1. The CDR3 loop spans 14 amino acids. Unmatched junction bases numbered 4, after V lost 5 bases and J lost 1 base. Germline assignment: CDR1 MDHEN and CDR2 SYDVKM. CDR3 bases: TGTGCCAGCAGTCCGGACAGGCCCCAAGAGACCCAGTACTTC. Protein sequence: CASSPDRPQETQYF.

The chain recombines TRBV4-1 with TRBJ2-1; TRBD2 aligns across 11 bases. V shed 1 base and J 7 bases; nucleotides not matched to a gene: 9. Germline assignment: CDR1 MGHRA and CDR2 YSYEKL. CDR3 length: 17 amino acids. CDR3 loop: CASSQGLAGRVGNEQFF. CDR3 sequence (DNA): TGCGCCAGCAGCCAAGGACTAGCGGGAAGGGTGGGGAATGAGCAGTTCTTC.

The chain couples TRBV4-1 to TRBJ1-5; D is unresolved. Between the trimmed V and J ends, which lost 4 bases and 1 base, there was a span of 8 bases. CDR1 is MGHRA, CDR2 YSYEKL, per germline. The CDR3 runs to 14 residues. This CDR3 reads CASSLGPSNQPQHF. CDR3 DNA: TGCGCCAGCAGCCTCGGTCCCAGCAATCAGCCCCAGCATTTT.

This chain connects TRBV5-4 to TRBJ2-5; possible D gene TRBD1, 5 bases. Trimming took off 4 bases at V and 2 bases at J, with 6 bases between the two ends. The germline gives CDR1 SGHNT, CDR2 YYREEE (reference sequence). The CDR3 totals 12 residues. CDR3 protein: CASSRTQETQYF. Written as DNA, the CDR3 is TGTGCCAGCAGCAGGACACAAGAGACCCAGTACTTC.

CDR3 residues: CASSQGSDEQFF. The CDR3 nucleotides read TGTGCCAGCAGCCAGGGTAGCGATGAGCAGTTCTTC. The gene calls are TRBV6-5 and TRBJ2-1; D could derive from TRBD1 or TRBD2 (5 bases each). Per the germline V gene, CDR1 is MNHEY and CDR2 is SVGAGI. V lost 6 bases to trimming and J lost 8 bases, with 11 bases between them. The CDR3 is made up of 12 amino acids.

The CDR3 sequence: CASSIVGGTYNEQFF. The CDR3 DNA reads as TGTGCCAGTAGTATAGTCGGGGGGACCTACAATGAGCAGTTCTTC. The chain has TRBV19 and TRBJ2-1, with 7 nucleotides matching TRBD2. The CDR3 sequence is 15 residues long. V lost 1 base to trimming and J lost 2 bases; unmatched junction nucleotides: 2. Germline values: CDR1 LNHDA, CDR2 SQIVND (reference sequence).

This sequence joins TRBV18 and TRBJ1-1; D is ambiguous. Trimming shortened V by 0 bases and J by 6 bases, and 8 bases separated the two germline ends. Germline assignment: CDR1 KGHSH and CDR2 LQKENI. The CDR3 is made up of 13 amino acids. The CDR3 region has the DNA TGTGCCAGCTCACCACCGTATGAGGCTGAAGCTTTCTTT. This sequence encodes CASSPPYEAEAFF. Using reference TRBV18 and TRBJ1-1 for the parts outside the CDR3, the full variable domain is NAGVMQNPRHLVRRRGQEARLRCSPMKGHSHVYWYRQLPEEGLKFMVYLQKENIIDESGMPKERFSAEFPKEGPSILRIQQVVRGDSAAYFCASSPPYEAEAFFGQGTRLTVV.

This clone was seen once. The chain recombines TRBV19 with TRBJ1-4, with 11 bases fitting TRBD1. The ends lost 6 bases at V and 7 bases at J; junction bases unmatched: 7. This CDR3 contains 15 residues. Germline V gene lookup returns CDR1 LNHDA and CDR2 SQIVND (reference sequence). The CDR3 DNA reads TGTGCCAGTAGCGGGGACAGGGGGGCGACTGAAAAACTGTTTTTT. Translating gives CASSGDRGATEKLFF.

The V call is TRBV5-1, the J call TRBJ2-1; 9 bases match TRBD2. The junction had 6 bases not matched to a gene; V was cut back by 6 bases and J by 8 bases. Germline V gene sequence: CDR1 SGHRS, CDR2 YFSETQ. CDR3 length: 13 amino acids. The CDR3 reads CASNSGRGDEQFF. The CDR3 nucleotides are TGCGCCAGCAATAGCGGGAGAGGAGATGAGCAGTTCTTC.

This clone was recorded once. This chain connects TRBV4-3 to TRBJ2-1; 13 nucleotides match TRBD2. This CDR3 has 19 amino acids. Germline V CDR1 and CDR2: LGHNA, YSLEER. J gave up 6 bases and V 4 bases, and 15 bases lay outside the gene matches. Here the CDR3 DNA reads TGCGCCAGCAGCCGAGCGAGGACTAGCGGGAGATGGGAGCCCAATGAGCAGTTCTTC. This translates into CASSRARTSGRWEPNEQFF.

This clone was counted once. J is TRBJ2-1 and V is TRBV5-6; no clear D. The CDR3 consists of 15 residues. V dropped 2 bases and J dropped 6 bases, with 15 bases sitting between them. Germline V gives CDR1 SGHDT, CDR2 YYEEEE. In DNA, the CDR3 is TGTGCCAGCAGCTTAAGTCAGGCCCTAATCAATGAGCAGTTCTTC. Translation gives CASSLSQALINEQFF.

The chain has TRBV28 and TRBJ1-1; 10 bases are shared with TRBD1. The length of the CDR3 is 15 residues. In germline, CDR1 is MDHEN, CDR2 SYDVKM. V trimming: 4 bases; J trimming: 5 bases; junction bases outside the gene matches: 7. CDR3 bases: TGTGCCAGCAGTTCCTCGGACAGGGGGTATACTGAAGCTTTCTTT. It encodes CASSSSDRGYTEAFF. The variable domain in full, completed from reference TRBV28 and TRBJ1-1, reads DVKVTQSSRYLVKRTGEKVFLECVQDMDHENMFWYRQDPGLGLRLIYFSYDVKMKEKGDIPEGYSVSREKKERFSLILESASTNQTSMYLCASSSSDRGYTEAFFGQGTRLTVV.